This TCR beta chain was observed in a study of blood T cell repertoires in COVID-19. Unmatched junction bases numbered 11, after V lost 6 bases and J lost 3 bases. This CDR3 contains 15 residues. CDR1 and CDR2 from the germline V gene are MDHEN and SYDVKM. In the original workflow: Estimation of nucleated cell counts relied on the amplification of reference gene primers. The data were produced by immunoSEQ multiplex PCR, yet TCRdb's version contains in-frame clones alone and is incomplete. V and J calls and clone size come straight from that table; D and trimming were deduced from the DNA. The sample lists roughly 330,000 clones, about 83% occurring once.

Sequenced input: peripheral blood. The V and J genes are TRBV28 and TRBJ2-7; 7 bases are a match to TRBD1. The receptor's source is a woman aged 45-60 years with acute or convalescent COVID-19. The CDR3 loop is CASSRLQGNIYEQYF. The CDR3 DNA is TGTGCCAGCAGCCGCTTACAGGGGAATATCTACGAGCAGTACTTC.